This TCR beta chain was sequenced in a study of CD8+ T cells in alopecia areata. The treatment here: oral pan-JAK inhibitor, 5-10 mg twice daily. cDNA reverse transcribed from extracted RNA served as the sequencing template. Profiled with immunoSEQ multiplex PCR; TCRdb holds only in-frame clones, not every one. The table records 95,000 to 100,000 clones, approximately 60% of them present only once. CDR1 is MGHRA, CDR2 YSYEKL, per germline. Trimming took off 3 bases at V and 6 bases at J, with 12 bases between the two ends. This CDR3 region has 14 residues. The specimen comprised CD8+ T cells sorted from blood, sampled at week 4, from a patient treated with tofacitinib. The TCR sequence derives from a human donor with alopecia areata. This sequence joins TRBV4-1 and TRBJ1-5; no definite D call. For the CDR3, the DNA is TGCGCCAGCAGCCAGTGGGCGCGGGTTCAGCCCCAGCATTTT. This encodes CASSQWARVQPQHF.